These 19 T cell receptor beta chains came from one sample sequenced in a study of read filtering for tumor transcriptome and immune sequencing. This library used about 360 ng RNA and molecular barcoded adaptors spanning alpha/delta and beta/gamma chains. TCRdb re-derived calls from the reads in MiXCR, one entry per CDR3 protein. This table has about 38,000 distinct CDR3 sequences, approximately 15% appearing once. Sequencing was done on a sample of a population of CD138-negative cells sorted from bone marrow. The source is a donor at least 40 years old with multiple myeloma.

This clonotype turned up a few times. This may arise from a read error, as a much more abundant clone is one base away. This chain connects TRBV7-9 to TRBJ1-4, with D perhaps matching TRBD1 (5 bases). Germline CDR1 SEHNR, CDR2 FQNEAQ (reference sequence). The CDR3 totals 14 residues. The chain's CDR3 is CASSSSTSGEILFF. DNA of the CDR3: TGTGCCAGCAGCTCTTCGACCTCGGGGGAAATACTGTTTTTT.

This clonotype was detected a few times. The J gene is TRBJ2-4, the V gene TRBV18, with D tentatively TRBD1 (6 bases). This CDR3 has 16 amino acids. V shed 3 bases and J shed 0 bases, with 12 bases lying between them. From germline, CDR1 is KGHSH and CDR2 LQKENI. CDR3 in DNA: TGTGCCAGCTCACCCGACAGGAGACTAGCCAAAAACATTCAGTACTTC. It codes for CASSPDRRLAKNIQYF.

Points on this clonotype: A much larger clone lies one base from this, so it may be a read error. The chain uses TRBV5-1 and TRBJ2-2; maybe TRBD1 (5 bases). The CDR3 runs to 15 residues. The V gene's germline CDR1 is SGHRS and CDR2 YFSETQ. The V gene lost 5 bases and the J gene lost 6 bases, with 17 bases spanning the gap. CDR3 residues: CASSQGFSYAGELFF. The CDR3 DNA is TGCGCCAGCAGTCAGGGATTCTCCTACGCCGGGGAGCTGTTTTTT.

Ten or more counts support this clonotype. V usage is TRBV9 and J usage is TRBJ2-5; TRBD1 aligns across 9 bases. The CDR3 loop spans 17 amino acids. The ends lost 1 base at V and 0 bases at J; junction bases unmatched: 7. Germline values: CDR1 SGDLS, CDR2 YYNGEE. CDR3 nucleotide sequence: TGTGCCAGCAGCGTATCGACAGGGGGAACGTACCAAGAGACCCAGTACTTC. It translates to CASSVSTGGTYQETQYF.

At least ten counts were recorded for this clonotype. This rearrangement joins TRBV5-6 to TRBJ2-7, with D perhaps TRBD2 (6 bases). The CDR3 has 12 residues. Trimming cost V 5 bases and J 5 bases, with 11 bases left between them. Germline assignment: CDR1 SGHDT and CDR2 YYEEEE. The CDR3, as DNA: TGTGCCAGCAGATACGGGACTGACGAGCAGTACTTC. It is translated as CASRYGTDEQYF.

At least ten counts were recorded for this clonotype. The rearrangement joins TRBV7-8 to TRBJ2-2; possibly TRBD1 for D (6 bases). The CDR3 sequence is 16 residues long. V was clipped by 5 bases and J by 0 bases, with 13 bases between them. CDR1 is SGHVS and CDR2 is FQNEAQ in the germline V gene. CDR3 nucleotide sequence: TGTGCCAGCAGCCACAGGGACCGCCCGAACACCGGGGAGCTGTTTTTT. It yields the protein CASSHRDRPNTGELFF.

By share of the sample, this clonotype is large. The chain links TRBV6-1 to TRBJ1-5, with D perhaps matching TRBD1 (6 bases). Germline V CDR1 and CDR2: MNHNS, SASEGT. V shed 8 bases and J shed 3 bases, with 11 bases lying between them. This CDR3 region has 13 residues. The DNA of the CDR3 is TGTGCCAGCGCCTACAGGGACAATCAGCCCCAGCATTTT. Translation gives CASAYRDNQPQHF.

This clonotype was seen many times. The V call is TRBV29-1, the J call TRBJ2-7; D is tentatively TRBD1 or TRBD2 (5 bases each). Trimming removed 1 base at V and 5 bases at J, with 18 bases between. CDR1 is SQVTM and CDR2 is ANQGSEA in the germline V gene. CDR3 length: 15 amino acids. The CDR3 region is CSVEGGTGNRDEQYF. DNA for the CDR3: TGCAGCGTTGAAGGGGGGACGGGGAATCGCGACGAGCAGTACTTC.

The chain recombines TRBV20-1 with TRBJ1-2; TRBD1 is a possible D gene (5 bases). Trimming removed 1 base at V and 2 bases at J, with 8 bases between. In germline, CDR1 is DFQATT, CDR2 SNEGSKA (reference sequence). CDR3 length equals 13 residues. The CDR3 nucleotides are TGCAGTGCTAGAGGGGGCAGGAACTATGGCTACACCTTC. Amino acid sequence: CSARGGRNYGYTF.

This clonotype appeared many times. The rearrangement links TRBV30 to TRBJ2-3; D is unclear. The CDR3 has 13 amino acids. The V and J ends lost 5 bases and 5 bases respectively, with 14 bases between them. Germline V lookup: CDR1 GTSNPN, CDR2 SVGIG (reference sequence). CDR3 amino acids: CAWEDQVGDTQYF. Here the CDR3 DNA reads TGTGCCTGGGAAGATCAGGTAGGAGATACGCAGTATTTT.

The chain is built from TRBV5-1 and TRBJ2-2, with D hard to call. Trimming took 0 bases from V and 6 from J, leaving 6 bases between them. The CDR3 is 13 residues long. Germline lookup yields CDR1 SGHRS and CDR2 YFSETQ. Here the CDR3 reads CASSLELPGELFF. CDR3 nucleotide sequence: TGCGCCAGCAGCTTGGAACTGCCCGGGGAGCTGTTTTTT.

Notes on this clonotype: Compared with germline, one end of the junction differs, possibly owing to a read error. This sequence joins TRBV2 and TRBJ1-1; D possibly corresponds to TRBD1 (6 bases). The length of the CDR3 is 13 residues. Per the germline V gene, CDR1 is SNHLY and CDR2 is FYNNEI. The CDR3, as DNA: TGTGCCAGCAGGAAACAGGGTCCCACTGATGCTTTCTTT. This translates into CASRKQGPTDAFF.

This clonotype was seen many times. The rearrangement joins TRBV6-5 to TRBJ2-3; 7 positions match TRBD2. This CDR3 is built from 13 residues. Germline CDR1 and CDR2: MNHEY and SVGAGI. The ends lost 2 bases at V and 7 bases at J; junction bases unmatched: 3. The CDR3 DNA follows: TGTGCCAGCAGTTACGGGAGGGAAAATACGCAGTATTTT. Translated, it gives CASSYGRENTQYF.

This clonotype was counted many times. The chain recombines TRBV20-1 with TRBJ2-1; 8 bases align to TRBD2. CDR1 and CDR2 from the germline V gene are DFQATT and SNEGSKA (reference sequence). The J segment lost 8 bases and the V segment lost 5 bases, leaving 5 bases of the junction unmatched. The length of the CDR3 is 12 residues. The CDR3 nucleotides are TGCAGTGCTCGAGCGGGGGTCCATGAGCAGTTCTTC. Translation: CSARAGVHEQFF.

Many counts were recorded for this clonotype. The chain combines TRBV5-1 with TRBJ2-7; 14 bases align to TRBD2. From germline, CDR1 is SGHRS and CDR2 YFSETQ. This CDR3 region has 14 residues. V dropped 4 bases and J dropped 4; count of bases not matched to a gene: 1. CDR3 sequence reads: CASSGLAGGYEQYF. The CDR3 DNA follows: TGCGCCAGCAGCGGACTAGCGGGGGGTTACGAGCAGTACTTC.

This clonotype has ten or more counts. The chain is built from TRBV24-1 and TRBJ2-5; 10 nucleotides line up with TRBD1. CDR3 length: 12 amino acids. Trimming took 12 bases from V and 4 from J; bases not matched to a gene: 4. Looked up from germline, CDR1 is KGHDR and CDR2 is SFDVKD. CDR3: CACGQGGETQYF. For the CDR3, the DNA is TGTGCCTGTGGACAGGGGGGAGAGACCCAGTACTTC.

This clonotype occurred many times. The chain joins TRBV2 to TRBJ2-7, with 9 nucleotides matching TRBD2. CDR3 size: 20 residues. J was trimmed by 5 bases and V by 1 base; bases with no gene match: 21. Germline V lookup: CDR1 SNHLY, CDR2 FYNNEI. CDR3 loop: CASSEGGIAGAKRSWNEQYF. The CDR3 region has the DNA TGTGCCAGCAGTGAAGGGGGAATAGCGGGGGCCAAAAGAAGCTGGAACGAGCAGTACTTC.

The sample holds many counts of this clonotype. The genes are TRBV19 and TRBJ1-2, with a weak D call TRBD1 (5 bases). Germline V gene sequence: CDR1 LNHDA, CDR2 SQIVND (reference sequence). The CDR3 consists of 13 residues. Trimming took 11 bases from V and 4 from J, leaving 17 bases between them. The CDR3 nucleotides are TGTGCCGCGGGGACCTCCTTAGGCTATGGCTACACCTTC. This codes for CAAGTSLGYGYTF.

Of note for this clonotype: A much larger clone lies a single base off, so this may be a read error. CDR3: CSSDGPCEQYF. The CDR3 DNA sequence: TGCAGTTCGGACGGACCCTGCGAGCAGTACTTC. The chain couples TRBV20-1 to TRBJ2-7; D is unresolved. This CDR3 is 11 amino acids long. The V end was cut by 8 bases, the J end by 6 bases, with 14 bases between. CDR1 is DFQATT, CDR2 SNEGSKA, per germline (reference sequence).